The rows below give T cell receptor beta chains drawn from one sample of a study of blood T cells in healthy people across ages. TCRdb re-called the 5' RACE reads with MiXCR, one entry per CDR3 protein. The sample lists more than 700,000 distinct CDR3 sequences; roughly 53% were seen once. Material: blood. Receptor source: a man older than 75 in good health. The CDR3 runs from the conserved cysteine through the conserved F or W. A D gene is named only where the DNA matches it firmly. The size field is filled for only some rows; it gives once, few, many or a size class.

. 17 TRBD2 TRBJ2-1 TRBV4-1 CASRLAGASGSYNEQFF TGCGCCAGCAGACTAGCGGGAGCTTCGGGGTCCTACAATGAGCAGTTCTTC
. 16 TRBD1 TRBJ1-2 TRBV12-5 CASGLGSQGATGGYTF TGTGCTAGTGGTTTGGGATCACAGGGGGCAACGGGTGGCTACACCTTC
. 14 . TRBJ2-2 TRBV7-9 CASSLGGTSGELFF TGTGCCAGCAGCTTAGGAGGGACGTCCGGGGAGCTGTTTTTT
. 13 TRBD1 TRBJ2-5 TRBV28 CAGGGQGVNEQYF TGTGCAGGAGGGGGACAGGGGGTCAATGAGCAGTACTTC
many 14 TRBD1 TRBJ2-5 TRBV29-1 CSVLDRVVRETQYF TGCAGCGTTCTGGACAGGGTAGTACGAGAGACCCAGTACTTC
few 14 . TRBJ1-1 TRBV7-3 CASGPAGLNTEAFF TGTGCCAGTGGCCCCGCGGGACTGAACACTGAAGCTTTCTTT
. 15 . TRBJ2-1 TRBV5-1 CASSRRAGERNEQFF TGCGCCAGCAGCCGTCGCGCAGGGGAACGCAATGAGCAGTTCTTC
. 13 TRBD2 TRBJ2-5 TRBV9 CASSVDGRETQYF TGTGCCAGCAGCGTAGACGGGAGGGAGACCCAGTACTTC
few 17 . TRBJ2-3 TRBV6-2/TRBV6-3 CASSYPQLEELHRYAYF TGTGCCAGCAGTTACCCTCAGCTAGAGGAGCTGCACAGATACGCGTATTTT
few 13 . TRBJ2-3 TRBV29-1 CSVGRRSDGYAYF TGCAGCGTTGGGCGGAGGAGCGACGGATACGCGTATTTT
. 17 . TRBJ2-3 TRBV7-9 CASSSATLGQGGRYAYF TGTGCCAGCAGCTCTGCGACCTTGGGGCAGGGAGGCAGATACGCGTATTTT
. 17 TRBD2 TRBJ2-1 TRBV6-1 CASSVPTSGKPYNEQFF TGTGCCAGCAGTGTGCCGACTAGCGGAAAACCTTACAATGAGCAGTTCTTC
few 13 . TRBJ1-2 TRBV20-1 CSARGLASGGYTF TGCAGTGCTAGGGGATTGGCATCGGGCGGATACACCTTC
. 14 . TRBJ1-1 TRBV2 CASSEALPNTEAFF TGTGCCAGCAGTGAAGCGTTACCGAACACTGAAGCTTTCTTT
. 15 . TRBJ2-1 TRBV20-1 CSARAGTKPYNEQFF TGCAGTGCTAGAGCGGGAACGAAACCTTACAATGAGCAGTTCTTC
few 16 . TRBJ2-4 TRBV20-1 CSARDTRVGVKNIQYF TGCAGTGCTAGAGATACGAGGGTTGGGGTCAAAAACATTCAGTACTTC
. 14 . TRBJ1-1 TRBV11-2 CASSPVTPGTEAFF TGTGCCAGCAGCCCAGTAACCCCGGGCACTGAAGCTTTCTTT
once 11 . TRBJ2-5 TRBV2 CATGSVNEQYF TGTGCCACCGGGAGTGTGAATGAGCAGTACTTC
. 18 TRBD1 TRBJ1-5 TRBV11-3 CASSLDLTGGLDNQPQHF TGTGCCAGCAGCTTAGACCTGACAGGGGGCTTAGACAATCAGCCCCAGCATTTT
few 12 . TRBJ2-7 TRBV6-6 CASRRDPYEQYF TGTGCCAGCAGACGGGACCCCTACGAGCAGTACTTC
. 15 . TRBJ1-5 TRBV6-5 CASSYSASPNQPQHF TGTGCCAGCAGTTACTCGGCCAGCCCAAATCAGCCCCAGCATTTT
few 15 . TRBJ2-6 TRBV7-3 CASSPKGTGANVLTF TGTGCCAGCAGCCCGAAGGGGACTGGGGCCAACGTCCTGACTTTC
. 18 . TRBJ2-2 TRBV21-1 CASSKALKREGPPGELFF TGTGCCAGCAGCAAAGCGCTTAAGCGGGAGGGCCCTCCCGGGGAGCTGTTTTTT
few 17 TRBD1 TRBJ2-1 TRBV7-9 CASSLRARTGGFDEQFF TGTGCCAGCAGCTTACGTGCCCGGACAGGGGGATTTGATGAGCAGTTCTTC
many 12 . TRBJ2-5 TRBV29-1 CSVGEPQETQYF TGCAGCGTGGGGGAACCTCAAGAGACCCAGTACTTC
few 15 TRBD1 TRBJ1-1 TRBV12-3/TRBV12-4 CASSRGQGKGTEAFF TGTGCCAGCAGTCGTGGACAGGGGAAGGGCACTGAAGCTTTCTTT
. 12 . TRBJ1-1 TRBV12-5 CASAWENTEAFF TGTGCTAGCGCCTGGGAGAACACTGAAGCTTTCTTT
. 15 . TRBJ2-1 TRBV5-1 CASGIGGWLNNEQFF TGCGCCAGCGGGATTGGGGGTTGGCTCAACAATGAGCAGTTCTTC
. 14 TRBD1 TRBJ2-5 TRBV18 CASSPKGASETQYF TGTGCCAGCTCACCGAAGGGGGCCTCAGAGACCCAGTACTTC
once 15 . TRBJ2-7 TRBV7-2 CASSAGQSSYNERYF TGTGCCAGCAGTGCGGGACAAAGCTCCTACAATGAGCGGTACTTC
. 12 . TRBJ2-7 TRBV6-6 CASSQAEPEQYF TGTGCCAGCAGCCAAGCCGAGCCCGAGCAGTACTTC
. 12 TRBD1 TRBJ2-1 TRBV29-1 CSGDSTYNEQFF TGCAGCGGGGACAGCACCTACAATGAGCAGTTCTTC
once 13 . TRBJ2-5 TRBV6-5 CASSYRHQETQYF TGTGCCAGCAGTTACCGACACCAAGAGACCCAGTACTTC
few 15 TRBD1 TRBJ2-7 TRBV20-1 CSATLLDRGTYEQYF TGCAGTGCTACCCTTTTAGACAGGGGAACCTACGAGCAGTACTTC
. 13 TRBD1 TRBJ2-5 TRBV9 CASSVAGTGNTFF TGTGCCAGCAGCGTAGCCGGGACAGGGAATACGTTCTTC
many 16 TRBD1 TRBJ1-2 TRBV20-1 CSARSMTNRGPGGYTF TGCAGTGCTAGATCTATGACAAACAGGGGGCCGGGGGGCTACACCTTC
. 16 TRBD2 TRBJ2-1 TRBV7-2 CASSLLAGGYYNEQFF TGTGCCAGCAGCTTACTAGCGGGAGGATACTACAATGAGCAGTTCTTC
once 16 . TRBJ2-4 TRBV11-2 CASSLDPSLAKNIQYF TGTGCCAGCAGCTTAGATCCGTCCTTAGCCAAAAACATTCAGTACTTC
. 14 . TRBJ2-1 TRBV20-1 CSARVNPGGDEQFF TGTAGTGCTAGAGTAAACCCGGGCGGAGATGAGCAGTTCTTC
. 17 . TRBJ1-4 TRBV5-1 CASSTRGSGSGEVELFF TGCGCCAGCAGCACACGAGGTAGTGGGAGCGGCGAGGTTGAACTGTTTTTT
. 16 . TRBJ1-1 TRBV15 CATSSFGGAGNTEAFF TGTGCCACCAGCAGTTTCGGCGGGGCTGGGAACACTGAAGCTTTCTTT
many 12 TRBD2 TRBJ2-5 TRBV29-1 CSVEDGGETQYF TGCAGCGTTGAAGACGGGGGGGAGACCCAGTACTTC
. 16 . TRBJ2-7 TRBV18 CASSPSKGPISYEQYF TGTGCCAGCTCACCATCCAAGGGGCCCATCTCCTACGAGCAGTACTTC
. 15 TRBD1 TRBJ1-2 TRBV20-1 CSAKRQGLKTYGYTF TGCAGTGCTAAGAGACAGGGGTTAAAGACCTATGGCTACACCTTC
. 15 TRBD1 TRBJ2-1 TRBV5-1 CASSETGKAKNEQFF TGCGCCAGCAGCGAGACAGGGAAAGCCAAGAATGAGCAGTTCTTC
. 17 TRBD2 TRBJ2-7 TRBV4-1 CASSQLQTSGRLGEQYF TGCGCCAGCAGCCAACTCCAGACTAGCGGGAGACTGGGAGAGCAGTACTTC
. 14 . TRBJ1-5 TRBV7-2 CASSSRQAGQPQHF TGTGCCAGCAGCTCCCGACAGGCTGGTCAGCCCCAGCATTTT